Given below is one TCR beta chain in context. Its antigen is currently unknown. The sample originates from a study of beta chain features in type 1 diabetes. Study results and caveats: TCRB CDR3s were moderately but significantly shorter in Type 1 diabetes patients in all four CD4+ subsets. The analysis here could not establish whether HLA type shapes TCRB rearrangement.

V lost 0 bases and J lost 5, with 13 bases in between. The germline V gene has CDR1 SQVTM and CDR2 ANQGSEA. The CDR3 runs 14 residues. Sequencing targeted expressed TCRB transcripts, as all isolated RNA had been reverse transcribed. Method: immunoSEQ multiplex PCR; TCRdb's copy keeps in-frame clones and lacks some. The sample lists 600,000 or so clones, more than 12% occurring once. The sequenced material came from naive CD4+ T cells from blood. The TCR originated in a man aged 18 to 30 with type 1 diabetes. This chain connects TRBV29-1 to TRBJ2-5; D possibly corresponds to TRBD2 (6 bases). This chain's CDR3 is CSVEDTWGVETQYF. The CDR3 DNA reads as TGCAGCGTTGAAGACACTTGGGGGGTTGAGACCCAGTACTTC.